A selection of T cell receptor beta chains follows, all from one sample in a study of blood T cell repertoires in COVID-19. The assay was immunoSEQ multiplex PCR, and TCRdb's table has in-frame clones only and misses some. The repertoire includes 200,000 or so clones, approximately 84% of them detected once, and under 2% sits in the top ten. Sequenced: PBMCs or T cells enriched from blood (not recorded which). The origin of the receptors is a man in his 60s who had recovered from COVID-19. The CDR3 runs from the conserved cysteine through the conserved F or W. D genes are given only for firm matches. Rows may omit the clone size; those that give it use once, few, many or a size class.

abundance	d_gene	v_gene	j_gene	CDR3aa	CDR3nt
.	TRBD1	TRBV7-9	TRBJ2-5	CASSQTGVETQYF	TGTGCCAGCAGCCAGACAGGGGTCGAGACCCAGTACTTC
.	TRBD1	TRBV19	TRBJ1-4	CASNPTGAATNEKLFF	TGTGCCAGTAACCCGACAGGGGCAGCAACTAATGAAAAACTGTTTTTT
.	.	TRBV7-2	TRBJ2-1	CASSRRGAPLTEQFF	TGTGCCAGCAGCCGCCGTGGAGCTCCACTTACTGAGCAGTTCTTC
.	.	TRBV29-1	TRBJ1-1	CSVEHQGTEAFF	TGCAGCGTTGAACACCAGGGTACTGAAGCTTTCTTT
.	.	TRBV7-2	TRBJ1-2	CASSLGQGNYGYTF	TGTGCCAGCAGCCTAGGGCAGGGGAACTATGGCTACACCTTC
.	TRBD1	TRBV6-1	TRBJ2-7	CASSEGLGRQGLYEQYF	TGTGCCAGCAGTGAAGGCTTAGGGCGACAGGGCCTCTACGAGCAGTACTTC
.	TRBD1	TRBV4-2	TRBJ2-4	CASSQDAGGKNIQYF	TGTGCCAGCAGCCAAGACGCAGGGGGAAAAAACATTCAGTACTTC
.	.	TRBV9	TRBJ2-3	CASSANSRDTQYF	TGTGCCAGCAGCGCAAACTCGCGGGATACGCAGTATTTT
few	TRBD1	TRBV7-9	TRBJ2-3	CASSLDRATDTQYF	TGTGCCAGCAGCCTGGACAGGGCCACAGATACGCAGTATTTT
.	TRBD1	TRBV27	TRBJ2-1	CASNMDRGTEQFF	TGTGCCAGCAATATGGACAGGGGCACTGAGCAGTTCTTC
once	.	TRBV9	TRBJ1-3	CASSADSRSGNTIYF	TGTGCCAGCAGCGCGGACAGCCGCTCTGGAAACACCATATATTTT
.	.	TRBV6-1	TRBJ1-1	CASSEYGGKNTEAFF	TGTGCCAGCAGTGAATACGGGGGGAAGAACACTGAAGCTTTCTTT
.	TRBD1	TRBV6-2/TRBV6-3	TRBJ1-5	CASSRGGLGNQPQHF	TGTGCCAGCAGTAGAGGGGGCTTGGGCAATCAGCCCCAGCATTTT
.	TRBD1	TRBV15	TRBJ1-4	CATSSEKSRGETLFF	TGTGCCACCAGCAGCGAAAAAAGCAGGGGGGAAACTCTGTTTTTT
.	.	TRBV19	TRBJ2-5	CASSISRTDWGQETQYF	TGTGCCAGTAGCATCTCCCGCACGGACTGGGGCCAAGAGACCCAGTACTTC
.	.	TRBV9	TRBJ1-2	CASSGSQTNYGYTF	TGTGCCAGCAGCGGATCGCAGACTAACTATGGCTACACCTTC
few	TRBD1	TRBV6-5	TRBJ2-7	CASSPNRDRGYEQYF	TGTGCCAGCAGCCCAAACCGGGACAGGGGATACGAGCAGTACTTC
.	.	TRBV10-3	TRBJ1-2	CAISVQDNYGYTF	TGTGCCATCAGTGTTCAGGATAACTATGGCTACACCTTC
.	TRBD1	TRBV3-1/TRBV3-2	TRBJ1-2	CASSLLDRDYGYTF	TGTGCCAGCAGCCTTCTGGACAGGGACTATGGCTACACCTTC
.	.	TRBV5-1	TRBJ1-2	CASSLDGRLYGYTF	TGCGCCAGCAGCTTGGACGGCAGACTCTATGGCTACACCTTC
.	TRBD1	TRBV2	TRBJ2-1	CASSEDRAYNEQFF	TGTGCCAGCAGTGAGGACAGGGCCTACAATGAGCAGTTCTTC
few	.	TRBV4-1	TRBJ2-5	CASSQDAPSEAETQYF	TGCGCCAGCAGCCAAGATGCTCCGTCGGAGGCAGAGACCCAGTACTTC
.	.	TRBV5-6	TRBJ1-1	CASSLSPGQYWNTEAFF	TGTGCCAGCAGCTTGTCTCCGGGACAATATTGGAACACTGAAGCTTTCTTT
.	.	TRBV7-6	TRBJ2-5	CASSLEDKGRETQYF	TGTGCCAGCAGCTTAGAGGACAAGGGGCGGGAGACCCAGTACTTC
.	TRBD1	TRBV29-1	TRBJ2-3	CSVARQGVFTDTQYF	TGCAGCGTTGCTCGGCAGGGGGTGTTCACAGATACGCAGTATTTT
.	.	TRBV9	TRBJ1-1	CASSVGPGGWTEAFF	TGTGCCAGCAGCGTAGGCCCCGGGGGGTGGACTGAAGCTTTCTTT
.	.	TRBV6-5	TRBJ1-2	CAGRLTLANYGYTF	TGTGCCGGTAGACTTACCTTAGCTAACTATGGCTACACCTTC
.	TRBD1	TRBV7-2	TRBJ1-6	CASSTRTGTGDNSPLHF	TGTGCCAGCAGCACACGGACAGGGACAGGGGATAATTCACCCCTCCACTTT
few	TRBD1	TRBV7-2	TRBJ2-1	CASNSRTGSLGEQFF	TGTGCCAGCAACTCTCGGACAGGTAGTTTAGGTGAGCAGTTCTTC
.	.	TRBV2	TRBJ1-4	CASSEGRTAYNEKLFF	TGTGCCAGCAGTGAGGGAAGGACAGCTTATAATGAAAAACTGTTTTTT
.	.	TRBV7-2	TRBJ1-2	CASSLGQVYGYTF	TGTGCCAGCAGCTTAGGGCAGGTCTATGGCTACACCTTC
.	.	TRBV6-1	TRBJ2-7	CASSEGRQVSYEQYF	TGTGCCAGCAGTGAAGGCCGACAGGTCTCCTACGAGCAGTACTTC
.	.	TRBV7-9	TRBJ1-3	CASSSQGAAGNTIYF	TGTGCCAGCAGCTCCCAAGGGGCCGCTGGAAACACCATATATTTT
.	.	TRBV18	TRBJ2-7	CASSTLDYEQYF	TGTGCCAGCTCAACCTTAGACTACGAGCAGTACTTC
.	.	TRBV5-1	TRBJ1-1	CASSPSPGSKTEAFF	TGCGCCAGCAGCCCCTCCCCAGGGTCAAAGACTGAAGCTTTCTTT
.	.	TRBV6-4	TRBJ1-2	CASSVTGLKRDGYTF	TGTGCCAGCAGTGTAACGGGACTCAAGCGCGATGGCTACACCTTC
few	TRBD1	TRBV5-6	TRBJ2-7	CASSFRDRGYYEQYF	TGTGCCAGCAGCTTCCGGGACAGGGGGTATTACGAGCAGTACTTC
.	TRBD1	TRBV5-1	TRBJ2-7	CASSLEQGFYEQYF	TGCGCCAGCAGCTTGGAACAGGGGTTCTACGAGCAGTACTTC
.	TRBD1	TRBV6-5	TRBJ1-1	CASIATGGEAFF	TGTGCCAGCATTGCAACAGGGGGGGAAGCTTTCTTT
.	TRBD1	TRBV2	TRBJ2-1	CASRGGQGLVGLGLNEQFF	TGTGCCAGCAGGGGTGGACAGGGGCTTGTTGGACTAGGGTTAAATGAGCAGTTCTTC
.	.	TRBV6-1	TRBJ2-7	CASSENTNSYEQYF	TGTGCCAGCAGTGAGAACACGAATTCGTACGAGCAGTACTTC
.	.	TRBV29-1	TRBJ1-1	CSVGGDREAFF	TGCAGCGTAGGAGGAGACAGGGAAGCTTTCTTT